The 10 T cell receptor beta chains presented below share a single source sample, sequenced in a study of blood T cell repertoires in COVID-19. TCRdb keeps only in-frame clones here, not all; method: immunoSEQ multiplex PCR. This repertoire shows about 150,000 clones, around 80% found once; its top ten account for roughly 7.2%. Sample: peripheral blood. These receptors all come from a woman aged 45 to 65 in a cohort sampled during active or convalescent COVID-19.

This chain connects TRBV29-1 to TRBJ2-2, with 13 bases aligning to TRBD2. The CDR3 totals 16 residues. With 4 bases clipped from V and 5 bases from J, the junction kept 7 bases outside the gene matches. Germline CDR1 and CDR2: SQVTM and ANQGSEA. The CDR3 DNA reads TGCAGCGTTGGGACTAGCGGGGGAGTGGGAACCGGGGAGCTGTTTTTT. Translated: CSVGTSGGVGTGELFF.

The chain has TRBV7-9 and TRBJ1-1; D uncertain. This CDR3 is built from 17 residues. Germline V gene lookup returns CDR1 SEHNR and CDR2 FQNEAQ (reference sequence). V was clipped by 1 base and J by 2 bases, with 17 bases between them. CDR3: CASSLGGRGGRNTEAFF. CDR3 DNA: TGTGCCAGCAGCTTAGGAGGGAGAGGAGGTCGAAACACTGAAGCTTTCTTT. Supplemented by reference TRBV7-9 and TRBJ1-1, the full variable domain reads DTGVSQNPRHKITKRGQNVTFRCDPISEHNRLYWYRQTLGQGPEFLTYFQNEAQLEKSRLLSDRFSAERPKGSFSTLEIQRTEQGDSAMYLCASSLGGRGGRNTEAFFGQGTRLTVV.

This clone was recorded only once. This chain uses TRBV2 with TRBJ2-6, with TRBD1 identical over 7 bases. This CDR3 is built from 17 residues. With V trimmed by 6 bases and J by 2 bases, 10 bases remained unmatched. Germline V gene data show CDR1 as SNHLY and CDR2 as FYNNEI. The CDR3 DNA sequence: TGTGCCAGCAGGGGGAAGACAGGGTCCGCTGGGGCCAACGTCCTGACTTTC. Translation gives CASRGKTGSAGANVLTF.

The chain carries TRBV2 and TRBJ1-4; the D gene is possibly TRBD1 (5 bases). CDR1 and CDR2 (germline): SNHLY, FYNNEI. Trimming cost V 7 bases and J 8 bases, with 11 bases left between them. CDR3 length: 12 amino acids. The CDR3 sequence is CASKQDGEKLFF. CDR3 coding DNA: TGTGCCAGCAAACAGGATGGAGAAAAACTGTTTTTT.

CDR3 sequence (DNA): TGTGCCAGCAGCTCTGGCCGGGAGAAGAACTACGAGCAGTACTTC. Translating gives CASSSGREKNYEQYF. The V call is TRBV7-9, the J call TRBJ2-7; the D gene is possibly TRBD2 (6 bases). The CDR3 extends over 15 amino acids. Germline CDR1 SEHNR, CDR2 FQNEAQ (reference sequence). V shed 4 bases and J shed 3 bases, with 16 bases lying between them.

The chain joins TRBV18 to TRBJ1-4; D remains unclear. The CDR3 length is 13 residues. Germline V gives CDR1 KGHSH, CDR2 LQKENI. The V gene lost 6 bases and the J gene lost 0 bases, with 5 bases spanning the gap. CDR3 residues: CASSPATNEKLFF. In DNA, the CDR3 is TGTGCCAGCTCGCCGGCAACTAATGAAAAACTGTTTTTT.

V is TRBV7-2 and J is TRBJ2-1; D uncertain. With 4 bases removed from V and 4 bases from J, the gap between germline ends came to 8 bases. This CDR3 comprises 13 residues. CDR1 and CDR2 from the germline V gene are SGHTA and FQGNSA. The CDR3 coding sequence is TGTGCCAGCAGCTCGCTAGGTTACAATGAGCAGTTCTTC. Translating gives CASSSLGYNEQFF.

The V gene is TRBV10-3, the J gene TRBJ2-3; TRBD1 matches 10 bases. The germline CDR1 and CDR2 sequences are ENHRY and SYGVKD. The CDR3 consists of 15 residues. V lost 6 bases, J lost 6 bases, and 9 bases stayed unmatched. CDR3 nucleotides: TGTGCCATCAGCGACAGACAGGGGGCGGTTGATACGCAGTATTTT. It codes for CAISDRQGAVDTQYF.

V gene TRBV6-5 combines with J gene TRBJ1-2; D is perhaps TRBD1 (5 bases). Trimming pared 5 bases from V and 4 bases from J, leaving 17 bases between. CDR1 MNHEY and CDR2 SVGAGI come from the germline V gene. The CDR3 loop spans 15 amino acids. The CDR3 DNA reads TGTGCCAGCAGTCCCAAGGTGGGGCCGGGCTATGGCTACACCTTC. As protein: CASSPKVGPGYGYTF.

V is TRBV4-2 and J is TRBJ2-7; 14 nucleotides agree with TRBD2. This CDR3 is built from 15 residues. Germline lookup yields CDR1 LGHNA and CDR2 YNFKEQ. After removal of 4 bases from V and 3 bases from J, the junction contained 2 bases not matched to a gene. CDR3 protein: CASSRGTSGSYEQYF. For the CDR3, the DNA is TGTGCCAGCAGCCGAGGGACTAGCGGGAGCTACGAGCAGTACTTC.